Presented here are 7 T cell receptor beta chains from one specimen sequenced in a study of radiotherapy plus CTLA-4 blockade in lung cancer. Clones were sequenced by immunoSEQ multiplex PCR, and TCRdb holds only the in-frame ones, with some missing. The sample records roughly 75,000 clones, 84% being singletons. The source was peripheral blood, collected from a patient treated with radiotherapy plus ipilimumab. The source is a human donor with non-small cell lung cancer who had stable disease on radiotherapy plus ipilimumab.

The chain joins TRBV10-2 to TRBJ1-5, with no clear D. V lost 2 bases and J lost 4, with 6 bases in between. Germline CDR1 is WSHSY and CDR2 is SAAADI. This CDR3 is built from 13 residues. The CDR3 loop reads CASSEATNQPQHF. The CDR3 coding sequence is TGCGCCAGCAGTGAGGCGACGAATCAGCCCCAGCATTTT.

This clone was picked up one time. This chain joins TRBV7-2 and TRBJ1-1; 7 bases align to TRBD1. The CDR3 has 15 amino acids. Unmatched junction bases numbered 9, after V lost 5 bases and J lost 3 bases. Looked up from germline, CDR1 is SGHTA and CDR2 is FQGNSA. The DNA of the CDR3 is TGTGCCAGCAGCCCCAGACAGGGCTCCTACACTGAAGCTTTCTTT. This codes for CASSPRQGSYTEAFF. The complete variable domain, with remaining parts taken from reference TRBV7-2 and TRBJ1-1, reads GAGVSQSPSNKVTEKGKDVELRCDPISGHTALYWYRQSLGQGLEFLIYFQGNSAPDKSGLPSDRFSAERTGGSVSTLTIQRTQQEDSAVYLCASSPRQGSYTEAFFGQGTRLTVV.

This clone was observed a single time. The V and J genes are TRBV5-8 and TRBJ2-5; D gene unclear. The CDR3 covers 11 residues. The V gene's germline CDR1 is SGHTS and CDR2 YDEGEE. V dropped 1 base and J dropped 5 bases, with 3 bases sitting between them. The CDR3 loop is CASSLWETQYF. The CDR3 DNA reads TGTGCCAGCAGCTTGTGGGAGACCCAGTACTTC.

This clone was seen only once. V is TRBV9 and J is TRBJ2-3, with TRBD1 as a possible D gene (5 bases). The CDR3 is made up of 15 amino acids. The germline CDR1 and CDR2 sequences are SGDLS and YYNGEE. Trimming removed 7 bases at V and 3 bases at J, with 18 bases between. CDR3 bases: TGTGCCAGCCGCCGGTGGAGCGCAGGGACAGATACGCAGTATTTT. It is translated as CASRRWSAGTDTQYF. Filled out from reference TRBV9 and TRBJ2-3, the complete variable domain reads DSGVTQTPKHLITATGQRVTLRCSPRSGDLSVYWYQQSLDQGLQFLIQYYNGEERAKGNILERFSAQQFPDLHSELNLSSLELGDSALYFCASRRWSAGTDTQYFGPGTRLTVL.

This clone came up a few times. The J gene is TRBJ2-7, the V gene TRBV4-1, with a weak D call TRBD2 (5 bases). V was clipped by 1 base and J by 1 base, with 14 bases between them. Per the germline V gene, CDR1 is MGHRA and CDR2 is YSYEKL. The CDR3 totals 16 residues. The CDR3 here is CASSQGLALSSYEQYF. The CDR3 bases are TGCGCCAGCAGCCAAGGGCTAGCTTTGTCGTCCTACGAGCAGTACTTC.

In its sample, this clone was seen once. The DNA of the CDR3 is TGTGCCAGCAACCCGACTAGCGGGGCCTCCTACGAGCAGTACTTC. The encoded protein is CASNPTSGASYEQYF. The chain recombines TRBV6-5 with TRBJ2-7, with 11 bases lining up with TRBD2. The ends lost 7 bases at V and 0 bases at J; junction bases unmatched: 5. Germline V lookup: CDR1 MNHEY, CDR2 SVGAGI. There are 15 residues in the CDR3.

The chain couples TRBV9 to TRBJ2-1; 9 bases are a match to TRBD2. CDR3 length equals 15 residues. V lost 4 bases, J lost 0 bases, and 2 bases stayed unmatched. Germline CDR1 is SGDLS and CDR2 is YYNGEE. The CDR3 DNA reads as TGTGCCAGCAGCCCAGCGGGGGGCTCCTACAATGAGCAGTTCTTC. Translated: CASSPAGGSYNEQFF.